The 21 T cell receptor beta chains reported below all come from one sample, sequenced in a study of T cells in Graves' hyperthyroidism and ophthalmopathy. What was amplified from RNA transcripts were TCR beta CDR3 regions. First-round RT-PCR of the TCR CDR3 relied on the HTBI primer set. One entry per CDR3 protein results from TCRdb running MiXCR on the multiplex PCR reads. The repertoire holds hundreds of thousands of distinct CDR3 sequences, with approximately 15% as singletons. The sequenced sample was blood. The receptors were sampled from a woman in her 50s with Graves' ophthalmopathy.

Many counts were recorded for this clonotype. V gene TRBV7-9 combines with J gene TRBJ2-3; 9 bases match TRBD2. The CDR3 is 15 residues long. V dropped 8 bases and J dropped 4; count of bases not matched to a gene: 10. CDR1 is SEHNR and CDR2 is FQNEAQ in the germline V gene (reference sequence). This CDR3 reads CASLREGGSPDTQYF. In DNA form, the CDR3 reads TGTGCCAGCCTGCGGGAGGGCGGGAGCCCAGATACGCAGTATTTT.

This clonotype was recorded many times. J is TRBJ1-2 and V is TRBV20-1; no definite D call. Per the germline V gene, CDR1 is DFQATT and CDR2 is SNEGSKA (reference sequence). The germline V and J ends were trimmed by 4 bases and 2 bases, with 11 bases remaining between them. This CDR3 is built from 13 residues. CDR3 region: CSAKWEINYGYTF. DNA for the CDR3: TGCAGTGCTAAATGGGAGATAAACTATGGCTACACCTTC.

This clonotype was counted only a few times. CDR3 nucleotide sequence: TGTGCCAGCAGTTACTCGATGGCGACTAACGGTTTTGGAGATACGCAGTATTTT. This gives the protein CASSYSMATNGFGDTQYF. The chain uses TRBV6-2 or TRBV6-3 and TRBJ2-3, with D perhaps TRBD2 (5 bases). Germline CDR1 is MNHEY and CDR2 is SVGEGT. V was clipped by 0 bases and J by 5 bases, with 21 bases between them. This CDR3 region has 18 residues.

A few counts support this clonotype. Here the CDR3 DNA reads TGTGCCAGCAGTTATTGGAATACCTACAATGAGCAGTTCTTC. It is translated as CASSYWNTYNEQFF. The V call is TRBV6-2 or TRBV6-3, the J call TRBJ2-1; D uncertain. This CDR3 region has 14 residues. Germline V gives CDR1 MNHEY, CDR2 SVGEGT. Trimming removed 3 bases at V and 2 bases at J, with 8 bases between.

The rearrangement links TRBV12-3 or TRBV12-4 to TRBJ1-1, with D tentatively TRBD1 (5 bases). V was cut by 5 bases and J by 6 bases, with 16 bases left in between. The CDR3 sequence is 14 residues long. CDR3 residues: CASSVQGDSPEAFF. CDR3 in DNA: TGTGCCAGCAGTGTTCAGGGAGATAGCCCTGAAGCTTTCTTT.

This clonotype was counted a few times. The chain uses TRBV7-9 and TRBJ2-7, with D hard to call. The CDR3 extends over 14 amino acids. V was cut by 5 bases and J by 5 bases, with 16 bases left in between. Per the germline V gene, CDR1 is SEHNR and CDR2 is FQNEAQ (reference sequence). The CDR3 sequence is CASSAIPLTHEQYF. The CDR3 DNA reads TGTGCCAGCAGCGCCATCCCCTTGACCCACGAGCAGTACTTC.

This clonotype was picked up many times. This chain joins TRBV6-2 or TRBV6-3 and TRBJ1-5; D uncertain. The length of the CDR3 is 15 residues. Trimming left V 4 bases short and J 4 bases short, with 14 bases between. Germline CDR1 reads MNHEY; CDR2 reads SVGEGT. CDR3 DNA sequence: TGTGCCAGCAGTTTACGGTTTTGGGGTAATCAGCCCCAGCATTTT. Protein sequence: CASSLRFWGNQPQHF.

This clonotype occurred many times. The chain employs TRBV7-2 and TRBJ1-2, with TRBD1 identical over 7 bases. Trimming cost V 1 base and J 7 bases; bases outside gene matches: 6. The germline CDR1 and CDR2 sequences are SGHTA and FQGNSA. This CDR3 comprises 14 residues. DNA for the CDR3: TGTGCCAGCAGCTTAGAGAGGACAGGTTTTGGCTACACCTTC. This codes for CASSLERTGFGYTF.

The chain employs TRBV25-1 and TRBJ1-1; unclear D gene. Per germline, CDR1 MGHDK and CDR2 SYGVNS. The CDR3 runs to 13 residues. Trimming removed 1 base at V and 10 bases at J, with 13 bases between. This chain's CDR3 is CASSEFAQAVAFF. The CDR3 DNA follows: TGTGCCAGCAGTGAATTCGCTCAAGCGGTAGCTTTCTTT.

This clonotype was observed at least ten times. The rearrangement uses TRBV5-1 and TRBJ2-7; D is uncertain. The CDR3 has 14 residues. With 0 bases removed from V and 0 bases from J, the gap between germline ends came to 7 bases. CDR1 is SGHRS and CDR2 is YFSETQ in the germline V gene. CDR3 sequence: CASSLVAHSYEQYF. The DNA of the CDR3 is TGCGCCAGCAGCTTGGTTGCGCACTCCTACGAGCAGTACTTC.

In this sample, this clonotype turned up many times. The rearrangement links TRBV5-1 to TRBJ1-6; D not certain. Germline loops: CDR1 SGHRS, CDR2 YFSETQ. CDR3 length: 12 amino acids. The ends were cut back, 4 bases at V and 6 bases at J, with 5 bases in the middle. CDR3 nucleotide sequence: TGCGCCAGCAGCGAGCCTAATTCACCCCTCCACTTT. Its translation: CASSEPNSPLHF.

Ten or more counts support this clonotype. V usage is TRBV28 and J usage is TRBJ2-7, with D possibly TRBD2 on 6 matching bases. The V gene lost 7 bases and the J gene lost 2 bases, with 12 bases spanning the gap. Germline V gives CDR1 MDHEN, CDR2 SYDVKM. This CDR3 region has 13 residues. The CDR3 DNA reads TGTGCCAGCATGGGCGGCGGGACCTACGAGCAGTACTTC. Its protein is CASMGGGTYEQYF.

This clonotype has ten or more counts. The gene calls are TRBV5-1 and TRBJ2-7; TRBD1 is a possible D gene (5 bases). Trimming took off 4 bases at V and 1 base at J, with 15 bases between the two ends. The CDR3 totals 15 residues. Germline CDR1 SGHRS, CDR2 YFSETQ. The CDR3 region has the DNA TGCGCCAGCAGCCGCCTCGTGGACACGTCCTACGAGCAGTACTTC. Its translation is CASSRLVDTSYEQYF.

About this clonotype: A much more abundant neighbour one base away suggests this may be a read error. This chain joins TRBV28 and TRBJ1-5; maybe TRBD1 (6 bases). Germline lookup yields CDR1 MDHEN and CDR2 SYDVKM. CDR3 size: 13 residues. The CDR3 bases are TGTGCCAGCAGTTACAGGGACAATCAGTCCCAGCATTTT. Translation: CASSYRDNQSQHF.

The rearrangement joins TRBV27 to TRBJ2-7; D is perhaps TRBD2 (5 bases). The CDR3 totals 15 residues. The V gene lost 1 base and the J gene lost 4 bases, with 14 bases spanning the gap. Germline assignment: CDR1 MNHEY and CDR2 SMNVEV (reference sequence). CDR3 bases: TGTGCCAGCAGTTTATACCCAGCGGTTGGGTACGAGCAGTACTTC. This translates into CASSLYPAVGYEQYF.

The J gene is TRBJ2-2, the V gene TRBV10-3, with 8 bases fitting TRBD1. V trimming: 7 bases; J trimming: 4 bases; junction bases outside the gene matches: 11. Germline loops: CDR1 ENHRY, CDR2 SYGVKD. The CDR3 totals 16 residues. The CDR3 nucleotides read TGTGCCATCATGAGGGGGACAGGTGGTAGCACCGGGGAGCTGTTTTTT. Translating gives CAIMRGTGGSTGELFF.

In its sample, this clonotype was seen once. It may be a read error: a sequence one base away is much more abundant. The V and J genes are TRBV10-3 and TRBJ2-1; D ambiguous. From germline, CDR1 is ENHRY and CDR2 SYGVKD. CDR3 length equals 13 residues. V lost 4 bases to trimming and J lost 6 bases, with 10 bases between them. The DNA for the CDR3 is TGTGCCATCAGTGGTGGGGTTGCCAATGAGCAGTTCTTC. Encoded protein: CAISGGVANEQFF.

This clonotype has at least ten counts. This chain links TRBV6-1 with TRBJ2-7; maybe TRBD1 (5 bases). The CDR3 is 14 amino acids. Looked up from germline, CDR1 is MNHNS and CDR2 is SASEGT. V was cut by 2 bases and J by 5 bases, with 13 bases left in between. CDR3 bases: TGTGCCAGCAGTGAAAGGTCAGGGTTCCACGAGCAGTACTTC. Protein: CASSERSGFHEQYF.

This clonotype appeared many times. The rearrangement uses TRBV29-1 and TRBJ2-3; 9 bases are shared with TRBD2. The germline gives CDR1 SQVTM, CDR2 ANQGSEA. Unmatched junction bases numbered 3, after V lost 5 bases and J lost 3 bases. The CDR3 covers 13 residues. The CDR3 DNA is TGCAGCGTTTCTACTAGCGGGACAGATACGCAGTATTTT. This sequence encodes CSVSTSGTDTQYF.

This clonotype was seen many times. CDR3 nucleotides: TGTGCCAGCAGCTTACCGGGACAGGGGAACTACGAGCAGTACTTC. As protein: CASSLPGQGNYEQYF. This chain uses TRBV7-3 with TRBJ2-7; the match to TRBD1 covers 10 bases. Germline V gene lookup returns CDR1 SGHTA and CDR2 FQGTGA. V lost 2 bases to trimming and J lost 3 bases; unmatched junction nucleotides: 4. The CDR3 sequence is 15 residues long.

This clonotype came up many times. The CDR3, as DNA: TGCAGTGCTAGACCCTTGAAAGAGACCCAGTACTTC. Its protein product is CSARPLKETQYF. The rearrangement joins TRBV20-1 to TRBJ2-5; D remains ambiguous. CDR3 length: 12 residues. V dropped 2 bases and J dropped 3 bases, with 7 bases sitting between them. CDR1 and CDR2 from the germline V gene are DFQATT and SNEGSKA (reference sequence).